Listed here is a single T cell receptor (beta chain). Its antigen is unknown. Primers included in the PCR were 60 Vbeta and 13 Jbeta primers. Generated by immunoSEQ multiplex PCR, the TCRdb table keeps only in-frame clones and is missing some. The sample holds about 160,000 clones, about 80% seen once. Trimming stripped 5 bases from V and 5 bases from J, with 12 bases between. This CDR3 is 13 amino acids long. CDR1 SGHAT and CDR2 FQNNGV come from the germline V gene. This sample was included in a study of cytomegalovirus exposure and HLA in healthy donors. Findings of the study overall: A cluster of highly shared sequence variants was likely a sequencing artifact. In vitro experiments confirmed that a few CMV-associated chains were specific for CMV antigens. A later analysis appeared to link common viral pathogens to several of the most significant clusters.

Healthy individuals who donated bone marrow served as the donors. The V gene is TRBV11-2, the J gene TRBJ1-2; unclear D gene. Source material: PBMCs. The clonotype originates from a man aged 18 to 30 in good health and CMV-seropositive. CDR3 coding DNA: TGTGCCAGCAGCCGCGAAAACGGGTATGGCTACACCTTC. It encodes CASSRENGYGYTF.